This T cell receptor beta chain was profiled in a study of spatial heterogeneity in lung cancer. Study conclusions and caveats: Blood carried ubiquitous expanded tumor TCRs more at resection than follow-up.

CDR3 length: 18 residues. Germline CDR1 is DFQATT and CDR2 is SNEGSKA (reference sequence). V lost 3 bases to trimming and J lost 3 bases; unmatched junction nucleotides: 19. TCRdb independently ran MiXCR on the 5' RACE reads; one entry per CDR3 protein. The data contain some 40,000 distinct CDR3 sequences, 5.2% of them singletons. The sample holds many counts of this clonotype. The antigen is not known. Time point specified: sample taken at primary tumor resection. Tumor, nontumor lung or frozen PBMC supplied whole RNA that was sequenced unsorted. Sample: PBMCs, taken at surgery. The chain carries TRBV20-1 and TRBJ2-7, with 8 bases fitting TRBD1. The clonotype originates from a female donor with early-stage non-small cell lung cancer. Here the CDR3 reads CSARQTGDIVPRNYEQYF. The CDR3 DNA reads as TGCAGTGCTAGGCAGACAGGGGATATAGTTCCTCGTAACTACGAGCAGTACTTC.